A selection of T cell receptor beta chains follows, all from one sample in a study of cytomegalovirus exposure and HLA in healthy donors. TCRdb's copy holds only in-frame clones and misses some; the assay was immunoSEQ multiplex PCR. The sample shows about 190,000 clones, about four fifths of them seen only once. The source material was PBMCs. Every receptor here comes from a man aged 35 to 55 in good health and CMV-seropositive. Each CDR3 is given without its conserved first and last residue.

v_gene,j_gene,CDR3aa
TRBV4-3,TRBJ2-1,ASSIGGSGSNEQF
TRBV11-2,TRBJ2-5,ASSSGGGRGETQY
TRBV27,TRBJ1-2,ASSIGQGAFGYT
TRBV2,TRBJ2-2,ASSGPGTGNTGELF
TRBV5-1,TRBJ1-1,ASQSGNTEAF
TRBV6-1,TRBJ2-4,ASREIVAKNIQY
TRBV6-1,TRBJ1-3,ASGRGNSGNTIY
TRBV11-2,TRBJ2-1,ASSAQHQAYNEQF
TRBV5-1,TRBJ2-6,ASSWGGPVPNGLT
TRBV6-5,TRBJ1-2,ASSSRTGADGYT
TRBV7-9,TRBJ1-5,ASSLVGTGGLNQPQH
TRBV5-1,TRBJ2-5,ASSLGAGALETQY
TRBV7-9,TRBJ2-7,ASSLSLPNPISYEQY
TRBV2,TRBJ1-5,ASSPGQGARGDQPQH
TRBV5-1,TRBJ1-3,ASSSGTSGSGNTIY
TRBV30,TRBJ1-2,AWSVFGVGYGYT
TRBV6-5,TRBJ2-1,ASTVTSGVYNEQF
TRBV7-2,TRBJ1-6,ASSLGTGYNSPLH
TRBV11-2,TRBJ1-2,ASSLEGAVRGYT
TRBV6-1,TRBJ2-7,ASSEEGTSVNEQY
TRBV11-2,TRBJ1-4,ASSWAGTSNEKLF
TRBV13,TRBJ2-1,ASSSFPTSGPLSSYNEQF
TRBV28,TRBJ1-1,ASSLPYRASGVAF
TRBV18,TRBJ1-2,ASVPGQLRGGYT
TRBV27,TRBJ2-3,ASSFLAGGADTQY
TRBV7-7,TRBJ2-5,ASSLGAGEGETQY
TRBV2,TRBJ2-7,ASSQGLASYEQY
TRBV6-1,TRBJ2-1,ASSDLARGGEQF
TRBV6-5,TRBJ2-1,ASSGGYEQF
TRBV7-2,TRBJ2-2,ASSPGLAGGGELF
TRBV15,TRBJ1-3,ATRQFSGNTIY
TRBV27,TRBJ2-1,ASSFSHGNEQF